Given below is one T cell receptor (beta chain) in context. Its specificity is not known. Germline V lookup: CDR1 SQVTM, CDR2 ANQGSEA. This CDR3 spans 11 amino acids. V was pared by 6 bases and J by 4 bases, with 7 bases between. Each HIV-infected participant was given treatment in the United States. At survey level, the immunoSEQ assay was run in its v3.0 version. TCRdb keeps only in-frame clones here, not all; method: immunoSEQ multiplex PCR. Of approximately 21,000 clones in the sample, about four fifths were seen once. The data stem from a study of long-term antiretroviral therapy in people with HIV. Findings of the study overall: Repertoire dominance by clones expanded before ART was seen at all time points. The study found narrower CDR3 length ranges in HIV repertoires than in controls. Diversity remained lower than transplant donor controls, even though it increased after ART.

The sequence derives from a man between 50 and 59 years old with HIV. The rearrangement links TRBV29-1 to TRBJ2-1; D is undetermined. Sequencing was performed on unsorted PBMCs, taken at the start of antiretroviral therapy. In nucleotides, the CDR3 is TGCAGCGTACACGTGTACAATGAGCAGTTCTTC. It is translated as CSVHVYNEQFF.